These 19 T cell receptor beta chains came from one sample sequenced in a study of T cell responses to AZD1222 COVID-19 vaccine. Clones were read by immunoSEQ multiplex PCR, and TCRdb kept only the in-frame ones, dropping some. The data show approximately 99,000 clones, about 85% seen once. The source material was peripheral blood, sampled on day 0 of AZD1222 vaccination. The source is an adult in good health.

The CDR3 DNA follows: TGTGCCAGCAGCCCAGGAGGGTTGTACGAGCAGTACTTC. Its translation is CASSPGGLYEQYF. The chain joins TRBV9 to TRBJ2-7; a weak D match, TRBD2 (6 bases). The CDR3 spans 13 residues. V lost 4 bases and J lost 4, with 12 bases in between. CDR1 and CDR2 from the germline V gene are SGDLS and YYNGEE.

V and J are TRBV29-1 and TRBJ2-3; D remains ambiguous. Germline assignment: CDR1 SQVTM and CDR2 ANQGSEA. The CDR3 sequence is 11 residues long. V lost 4 bases, J lost 5 bases, and 7 bases lay in between. Written as DNA, the CDR3 is TGCAGCGTTGCTCCCGGAGATACGCAGTATTTT. Translating gives CSVAPGDTQYF.

The chain uses TRBV30 and TRBJ1-3; D call uncertain. CDR3 size: 17 residues. Trimming took off 0 bases at V and 0 bases at J, with 15 bases between the two ends. Looked up from germline, CDR1 is GTSNPN and CDR2 is SVGIG (reference sequence). This CDR3 is CAWSVGSRRFSGNTIYF. The DNA of the CDR3 is TGTGCCTGGAGTGTAGGAAGCAGGCGGTTCTCTGGAAACACCATATATTTT.

On this clone itself: A read error may produce the germline difference seen at one junction end. The chain links TRBV5-1 to TRBJ2-2, with D unclear. Germline V CDR1 and CDR2: SGHRS, YFSETQ. The CDR3 has 15 residues. DNA of the CDR3: TGTGCCAGCAGCTTGGAGTTCCGGAACACCGGGGAGCTGTTTTTT. It specifies CASSLEFRNTGELFF.

The chain employs TRBV13 and TRBJ2-3; D unresolved. There are 16 residues in the CDR3. V lost 7 bases, J lost 4 bases, and 21 bases lay in between. The germline V gene encodes CDR1 PRHDT and CDR2 FYEKMQ (reference sequence). The CDR3 DNA follows: TGTGCCAGCAACTGGGTGGGTCGAAATGGCGCAGATACGCAGTATTTT. Amino acid sequence: CASNWVGRNGADTQYF.

The J gene is TRBJ2-1, the V gene TRBV2; possibly TRBD2 for D (7 bases). The CDR3 consists of 16 residues. Germline V lookup: CDR1 SNHLY, CDR2 FYNNEI. V was pared by 2 bases and J by 7 bases, with 18 bases between. The CDR3 nucleotides are TGTGCCAGCAGTGAATTTCGCGGGGGCAGACGTAATGAGCAGTTCTTC. Translated: CASSEFRGGRRNEQFF.

This clone was observed a single time. The V and J genes are TRBV10-3 and TRBJ1-3; TRBD1 is a possible D gene (5 bases). In germline, CDR1 is ENHRY, CDR2 SYGVKD. The CDR3 spans 14 residues. Trimming took off 9 bases at V and 0 bases at J, with 12 bases between the two ends. Written as DNA, the CDR3 is TGTGCCATGAGGGACGACTACTCTGGAAACACCATATATTTT. Translation: CAMRDDYSGNTIYF.

This chain uses TRBV4-2 with TRBJ1-3; TRBD1 might be the D (6 bases). Germline CDR1 LGHNA, CDR2 YNFKEQ. CDR3 length: 18 amino acids. Trimming cost V 2 bases and J 0 bases, with 17 bases left between them. CDR3 DNA sequence: TGTGCCAGCAGCCAAAGGGCCGGCGGACAGAGCTCTGGAAACACCATATATTTT. It is translated as CASSQRAGGQSSGNTIYF.

Only a few counts were recorded for this clone. V is TRBV2 and J is TRBJ2-7; TRBD1 agrees at 8 bases. With 6 bases clipped from V and 0 bases from J, the junction kept 10 bases outside the gene matches. Per germline, CDR1 SNHLY and CDR2 FYNNEI. CDR3 size: 16 residues. CDR3 protein: CASRAPGQESSYEQYV. In DNA, the CDR3 is TGTGCCAGCAGAGCTCCGGGACAGGAGAGCTCCTACGAGCAGTACGTC.

The chain couples TRBV24-1 to TRBJ1-3, with 9 bases fitting TRBD1. The CDR3 is 15 amino acids. With V trimmed by 3 bases and J by 4 bases, 3 bases remained unmatched. Germline values: CDR1 KGHDR, CDR2 SFDVKD. The chain's CDR3 is CATSDADRGGNTIYF. Written as DNA, the CDR3 is TGTGCCACCAGTGATGCGGACAGGGGAGGAAACACCATATATTTT.

This clone was detected once. The chain has TRBV19 and TRBJ1-1; D remains ambiguous. The V end lost 2 bases, the J end lost 2 bases, and 6 bases lay between the germline ends. This CDR3 contains 13 residues. Germline-derived CDR1 and CDR2 are LNHDA and SQIVND (reference sequence). CDR3 nucleotide sequence: TGTGCCAGTAGTATAACAAGTAACACTGAAGCTTTCTTT. Translation gives CASSITSNTEAFF. Using reference TRBV19 and TRBJ1-1 for the parts outside the CDR3, the full variable domain is DGGITQSPKYLFRKEGQNVTLSCEQNLNHDAMYWYRQDPGQGLRLIYYSQIVNDFQKGDIAEGYSVSREKKESFPLTVTSAQKNPTAFYLCASSITSNTEAFFGQGTRLTVV.

The rearrangement joins TRBV5-5 to TRBJ1-1; 8 bases map to TRBD1. Germline CDR1 and CDR2: SGHKS and YYEKEE (reference sequence). The CDR3 is 15 residues long. J lost 0 bases, V lost 2 bases, and 3 bases had no gene match. The CDR3 region is CASSFRTGMNTEAFF. The CDR3 DNA sequence: TGTGCCAGCAGCTTCCGGACAGGGATGAACACTGAAGCTTTCTTT.

V gene TRBV3-1 (or the pseudogene TRBV3-2) combines with J gene TRBJ1-1; no reliable D call. Germline CDR1 is LGHDT and CDR2 is YNNKEL (reference sequence). Trimming pared 1 base from V and 4 bases from J, leaving 13 bases between. The length of the CDR3 is 15 residues. CDR3 loop: CASSQGEGAGTEAFF. CDR3 bases: TGTGCCAGCAGCCAAGGGGAGGGTGCGGGCACTGAAGCTTTCTTT.

V usage is TRBV25-1 and J usage is TRBJ1-5; the D gene is possibly TRBD1 (5 bases). From germline, CDR1 is MGHDK and CDR2 SYGVNS. Trimming removed 5 bases at V and 1 base at J, with 6 bases between. This CDR3 has 13 residues. Here the CDR3 reads CASSSGSNQPQHF. CDR3 sequence (DNA): TGTGCCAGCAGTTCAGGGAGCAATCAGCCCCAGCATTTT.

This chain links TRBV7-8 with TRBJ1-2; D is unresolved. V was pared by 3 bases and J by 2 bases, with 10 bases between. Germline values: CDR1 SGHVS, CDR2 FQNEAQ. The CDR3 loop spans 14 amino acids. The CDR3 region is CASSFGERNYGYTF. The CDR3 region has the DNA TGTGCCAGCAGCTTTGGGGAGAGGAACTATGGCTACACCTTC.

This clone occurred a few times. The chain uses TRBV24-1 and TRBJ2-2, with D perhaps TRBD2 (6 bases). Germline CDR1 reads KGHDR; CDR2 reads SFDVKD. V shed 9 bases and J shed 0 bases, with 10 bases lying between them. The CDR3 sequence is 14 residues long. The CDR3 sequence: CATSGTSNTGELFF. The CDR3 DNA reads as TGTGCCACCTCCGGGACTTCGAACACCGGGGAGCTGTTTTTT.

The J gene is TRBJ1-4, the V gene TRBV19, with TRBD1 identical over 8 bases. Germline V CDR1 and CDR2: LNHDA, SQIVND (reference sequence). The CDR3 loop spans 14 amino acids. V gave up 6 bases and J gave up 4 bases; unmatched junction bases: 4. For the CDR3, the DNA is TGTGCCAGTAGGTACAGGGGGATTAATGAAAAACTGTTTTTT. As protein: CASRYRGINEKLFF.

This clone was seen more than once but under ten times. The rearrangement joins TRBV14 to TRBJ2-3; TRBD1 agrees at 7 bases. This CDR3 comprises 16 residues. From germline, CDR1 is SGHDN and CDR2 FVKESK. J lost 1 base, V lost 4 bases, and 8 bases had no gene match. The CDR3 is CASSLSTGVGTDTQYF. CDR3 nucleotides: TGTGCCAGCAGCCTTTCTACAGGGGTGGGCACAGATACGCAGTATTTT.

The chain uses TRBV19 and TRBJ1-5; 7 bases line up with TRBD1. V trimming: 7 bases; J trimming: 5 bases; junction bases outside the gene matches: 5. The germline CDR1 and CDR2 sequences are LNHDA and SQIVND (reference sequence). The CDR3 covers 13 residues. CDR3 bases: TGTGCCAGTACCTTTGACAGGGATCAGCCCCAGCATTTT. Its translation is CASTFDRDQPQHF.